The 9 T cell receptor beta chains presented below share a single source sample, sequenced in a study of blood T cell repertoires in COVID-19. The protocol was immunoSEQ multiplex PCR, while the TCRdb copy is restricted to in-frame clones and leaves out a portion. The sample holds over 200,000 clones, around 85% seen once. The sample taken for sequencing was PBMCs or T cells enriched from blood (not recorded which). Receptor source: a woman aged 45-65 years in a cohort exposed to, infected with or recovered from COVID-19 (not recorded which).

The rearrangement links TRBV7-2 to TRBJ2-3; D unresolved. The CDR3 sequence is 16 residues long. The V gene's germline CDR1 is SGHTA and CDR2 FQGNSA. The V and J ends lost 5 bases and 0 bases respectively, with 15 bases between them. The CDR3 loop is CASSEVVLASTDTQYF. The DNA for the CDR3 is TGTGCCAGCAGCGAAGTTGTCTTAGCTAGCACAGATACGCAGTATTTT. Drawing the rest from reference TRBV7-2 and TRBJ2-3, the complete variable domain is GAGVSQSPSNKVTEKGKDVELRCDPISGHTALYWYRQSLGQGLEFLIYFQGNSAPDKSGLPSDRFSAERTGGSVSTLTIQRTQQEDSAVYLCASSEVVLASTDTQYFGPGTRLTVL.

This clone was recorded a few times. The chain has TRBV5-1 and TRBJ1-2, with 8 bases matching TRBD1. This CDR3 comprises 14 residues. Germline V lookup: CDR1 SGHRS, CDR2 YFSETQ. After removal of 4 bases from V and 8 bases from J, the junction contained 10 bases not matched to a gene. CDR3 nucleotides: TGCGCCAGCAGCAGAACGACAGGGGAGTACGGCTACACCTTC. Protein product: CASSRTTGEYGYTF.

This chain links TRBV20-1 with TRBJ1-5; TRBD1 matches at 10 bases. V was clipped by 6 bases and J by 2 bases; unmatched bases: 7. The germline V gene encodes CDR1 DFQATT and CDR2 SNEGSKA (reference sequence). The CDR3 length is 15 residues. The CDR3 bases are TGCAGTGCAAGTTCCGGGACAGGGGGCAATCAGCCCCAGCATTTT. Translated: CSASSGTGGNQPQHF.

This sequence joins TRBV6-5 and TRBJ2-5; D possibly corresponds to TRBD1 (5 bases). CDR1 and CDR2 (germline): MNHEY, SVGAGI. The CDR3 has 14 residues. The ends were cut back, 8 bases at V and 4 bases at J, with 17 bases in the middle. The chain's CDR3 is CASSNQGLSETQYF. CDR3 nucleotide sequence: TGTGCCAGCTCGAATCAGGGATTGTCAGAGACCCAGTACTTC.

The chain joins TRBV4-1 to TRBJ1-3, with D perhaps matching TRBD1 (6 bases). V lost 0 bases, J lost 4 bases, and 16 bases lay in between. This CDR3 contains 17 residues. Germline V gene sequence: CDR1 MGHRA, CDR2 YSYEKL. The CDR3 DNA reads as TGCGCCAGCAGCCAAGATGGTCGCAGGGGCCAAGGAAACACCATATATTTT. Translated, it gives CASSQDGRRGQGNTIYF.

V gene TRBV5-5 combines with J gene TRBJ2-1; tentatively, D is TRBD2 (5 bases). V lost 0 bases, J lost 2 bases, and 15 bases lay in between. Germline CDR1 SGHKS, CDR2 YYEKEE (reference sequence). CDR3 size: 17 residues. In DNA form, the CDR3 reads TGTGCCAGCAGCTTGGCCAAAGGAGGCTTTACCTACAATGAGCAGTTCTTC. It is translated as CASSLAKGGFTYNEQFF.

This clone was recorded only once. The V and J genes are TRBV3-1 (or the pseudogene TRBV3-2) and TRBJ1-6; no definite D call. This CDR3 has 14 residues. The germline gives CDR1 LGHDT, CDR2 YNNKEL (reference sequence). Trimming removed 3 bases from V and 5 bases from J, with 8 bases in between. CDR3 residues: CASSHPGDNSPLHF. The CDR3 bases are TGTGCCAGCAGCCACCCCGGGGATAATTCACCCCTCCACTTT.

The chain combines TRBV3-1 (or the pseudogene TRBV3-2) with TRBJ2-7; possibly TRBD1 for D (5 bases). The germline V gene has CDR1 LGHDT and CDR2 YNNKEL (reference sequence). The CDR3 is 14 residues long. The V end lost 1 base, the J end lost 4 bases, and 11 bases lay between the germline ends. The CDR3 protein is CASSQGGRRYEQYF. CDR3 sequence (DNA): TGTGCCAGCAGCCAAGGGGGCCGTAGATACGAGCAGTACTTC.

The V gene is TRBV6-5, the J gene TRBJ1-2; D is unresolved. Germline loops: CDR1 MNHEY, CDR2 SVGAGI. V was pared by 4 bases and J by 6 bases, with 9 bases between. The CDR3 has 12 amino acids. The CDR3 region has the DNA TGTGCCAGCAGTTCGATCAGCGATGGCTACACCTTC. Its translation is CASSSISDGYTF.